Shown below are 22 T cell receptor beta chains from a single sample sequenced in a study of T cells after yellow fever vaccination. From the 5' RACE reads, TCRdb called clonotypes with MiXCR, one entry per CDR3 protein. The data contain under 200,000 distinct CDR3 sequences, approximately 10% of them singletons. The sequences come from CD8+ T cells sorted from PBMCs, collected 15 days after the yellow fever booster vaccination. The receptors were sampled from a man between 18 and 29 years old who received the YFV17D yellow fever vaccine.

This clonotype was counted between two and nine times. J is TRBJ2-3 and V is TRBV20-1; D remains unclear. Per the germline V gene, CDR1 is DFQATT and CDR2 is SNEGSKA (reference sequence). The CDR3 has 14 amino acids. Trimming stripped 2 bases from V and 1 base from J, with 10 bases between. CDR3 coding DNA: TGCAGTGCTAGATCCCCAAGACGCACAGATACGCAGTATTTT. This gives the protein CSARSPRRTDTQYF.

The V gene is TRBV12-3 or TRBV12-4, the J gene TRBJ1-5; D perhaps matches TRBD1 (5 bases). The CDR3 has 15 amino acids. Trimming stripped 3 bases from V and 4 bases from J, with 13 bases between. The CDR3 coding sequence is TGTGCCAGCAGTTTCGGGGGGGGACGGAATCAGCCCCAGCATTTT. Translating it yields CASSFGGGRNQPQHF.

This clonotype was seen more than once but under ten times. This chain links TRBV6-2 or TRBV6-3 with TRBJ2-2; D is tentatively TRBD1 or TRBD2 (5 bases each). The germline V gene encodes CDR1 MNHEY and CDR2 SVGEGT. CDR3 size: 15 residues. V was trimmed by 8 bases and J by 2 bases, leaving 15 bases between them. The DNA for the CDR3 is TGTGCCAGCCGGGACCCGAGACCAAACACCGGGGAGCTGTTTTTT. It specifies CASRDPRPNTGELFF.

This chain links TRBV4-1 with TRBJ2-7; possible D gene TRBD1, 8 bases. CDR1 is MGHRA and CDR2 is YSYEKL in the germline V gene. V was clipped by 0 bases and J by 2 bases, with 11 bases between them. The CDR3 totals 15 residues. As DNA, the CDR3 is TGCGCCAGCAGCCAAGAACAGGGGGGGACCTACGAGCAGTACTTC. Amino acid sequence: CASSQEQGGTYEQYF.

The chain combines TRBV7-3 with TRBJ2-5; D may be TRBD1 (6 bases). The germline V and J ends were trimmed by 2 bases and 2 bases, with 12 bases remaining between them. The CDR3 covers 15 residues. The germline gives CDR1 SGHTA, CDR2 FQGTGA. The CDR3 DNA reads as TGTGCCAGCAGCTTATCTACTAGGGGGCAAGAGACCCAGTACTTC. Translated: CASSLSTRGQETQYF.

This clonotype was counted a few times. The CDR3 DNA follows: TGTGCCAGCAGACGGGACGGGAATAGGCTGTTTTTT. As protein: CASRRDGNRLFF. The chain joins TRBV28 to TRBJ1-4, with D perhaps matching TRBD1 (5 bases). The germline V gene has CDR1 MDHEN and CDR2 SYDVKM. V was shortened by 6 bases and J by 14 bases, with 16 bases between the two germline ends. The CDR3 contains 12 residues.

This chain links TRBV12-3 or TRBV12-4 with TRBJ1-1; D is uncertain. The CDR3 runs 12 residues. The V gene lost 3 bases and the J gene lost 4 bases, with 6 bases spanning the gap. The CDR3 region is CASSLRFTEAFF. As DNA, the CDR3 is TGTGCCAGCAGTTTGAGGTTCACTGAAGCTTTCTTT.

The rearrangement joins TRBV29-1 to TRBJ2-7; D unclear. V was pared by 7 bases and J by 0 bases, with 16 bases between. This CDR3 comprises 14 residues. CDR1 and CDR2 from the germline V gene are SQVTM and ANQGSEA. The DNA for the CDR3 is TGCAGCGCAGCCGGGCTTCAGAGCTCCTACGAGCAGTACTTC. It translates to CSAAGLQSSYEQYF.

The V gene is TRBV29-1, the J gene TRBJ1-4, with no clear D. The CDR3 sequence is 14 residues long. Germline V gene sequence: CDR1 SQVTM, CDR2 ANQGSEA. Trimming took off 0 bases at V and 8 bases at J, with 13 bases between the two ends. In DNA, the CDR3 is TGCAGCGTTGAAGATGGGCAGGAAGGCGAAAAACTGTTTTTT. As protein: CSVEDGQEGEKLFF.

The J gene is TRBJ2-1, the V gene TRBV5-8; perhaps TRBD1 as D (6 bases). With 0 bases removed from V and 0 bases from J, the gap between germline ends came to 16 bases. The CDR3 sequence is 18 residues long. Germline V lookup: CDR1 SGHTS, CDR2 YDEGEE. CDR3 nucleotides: TGTGCCAGCAGCTTGGGTGGGGGCCGGATGATCTCCTACAATGAGCAGTTCTTC. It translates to CASSLGGGRMISYNEQFF.

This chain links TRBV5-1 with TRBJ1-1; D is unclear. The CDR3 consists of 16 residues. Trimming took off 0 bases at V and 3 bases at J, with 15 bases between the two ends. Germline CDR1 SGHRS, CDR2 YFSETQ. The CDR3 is CASSLEMATGDTEAFF. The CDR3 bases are TGCGCCAGCAGCTTGGAAATGGCCACCGGGGACACTGAAGCTTTCTTT. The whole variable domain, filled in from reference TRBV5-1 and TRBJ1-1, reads KAGVTQTPRYLIKTRGQQVTLSCSPISGHRSVSWYQQTPGQGLQFLFEYFSETQRNKGNFPGRFSGRQFSNSRSEMNVSTLELGDSALYLCASSLEMATGDTEAFFGQGTRLTVV.

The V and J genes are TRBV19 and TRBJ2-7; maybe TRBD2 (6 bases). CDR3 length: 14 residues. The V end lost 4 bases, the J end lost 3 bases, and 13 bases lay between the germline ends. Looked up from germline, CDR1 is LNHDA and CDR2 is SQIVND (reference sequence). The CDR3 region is CASSKAGEDYEQYF. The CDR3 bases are TGTGCCAGTAGTAAAGCCGGGGAGGACTACGAGCAGTACTTC.

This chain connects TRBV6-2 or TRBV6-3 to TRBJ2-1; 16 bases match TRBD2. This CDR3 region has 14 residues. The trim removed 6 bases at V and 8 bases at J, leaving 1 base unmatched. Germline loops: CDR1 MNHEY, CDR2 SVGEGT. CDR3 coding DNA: TGTGCCAGCAGGGGACTAGCGGGGGGGCATGAGCAGTTCTTC. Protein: CASRGLAGGHEQFF.

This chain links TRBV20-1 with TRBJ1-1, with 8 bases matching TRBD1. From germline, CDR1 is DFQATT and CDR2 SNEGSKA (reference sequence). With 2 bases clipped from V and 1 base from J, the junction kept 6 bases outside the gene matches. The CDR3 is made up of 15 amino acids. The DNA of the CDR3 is TGCAGTGCTAGACCCCGTACAGGGGGGAACACTGAAGCTTTCTTT. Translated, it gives CSARPRTGGNTEAFF.

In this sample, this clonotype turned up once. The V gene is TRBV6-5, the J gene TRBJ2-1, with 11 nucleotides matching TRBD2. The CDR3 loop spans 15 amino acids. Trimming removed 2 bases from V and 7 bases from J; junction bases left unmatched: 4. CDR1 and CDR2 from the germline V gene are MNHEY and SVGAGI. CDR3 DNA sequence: TGTGCCAGCAGTTACGGGGCTAGCGGGGGGAATGAGCAGTTCTTC. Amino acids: CASSYGASGGNEQFF.

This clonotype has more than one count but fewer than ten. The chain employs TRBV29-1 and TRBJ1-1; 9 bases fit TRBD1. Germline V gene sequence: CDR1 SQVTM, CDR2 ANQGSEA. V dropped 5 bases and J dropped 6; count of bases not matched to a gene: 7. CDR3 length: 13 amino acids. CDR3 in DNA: TGCAGCGTTTCGGGACAGGGCGTCTCTGAAGCTTTCTTT. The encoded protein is CSVSGQGVSEAFF.

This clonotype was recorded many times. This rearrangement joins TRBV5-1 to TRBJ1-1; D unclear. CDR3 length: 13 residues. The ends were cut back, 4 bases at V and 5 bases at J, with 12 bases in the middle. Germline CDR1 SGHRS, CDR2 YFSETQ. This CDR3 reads CASSARVRTEAFF. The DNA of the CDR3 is TGCGCCAGCAGCGCCCGGGTGCGGACTGAAGCTTTCTTT.

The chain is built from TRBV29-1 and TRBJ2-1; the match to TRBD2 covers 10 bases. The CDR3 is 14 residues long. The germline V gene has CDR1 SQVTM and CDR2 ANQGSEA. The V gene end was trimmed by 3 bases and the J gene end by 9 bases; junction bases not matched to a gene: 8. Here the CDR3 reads CSVDGRLAGVEQFF. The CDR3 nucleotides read TGCAGCGTTGATGGGAGGCTAGCGGGGGTTGAGCAGTTCTTC.

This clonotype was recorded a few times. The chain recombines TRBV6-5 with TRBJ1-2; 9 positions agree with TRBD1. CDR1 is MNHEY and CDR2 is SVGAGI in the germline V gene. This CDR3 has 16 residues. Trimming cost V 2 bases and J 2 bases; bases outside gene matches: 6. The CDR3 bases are TGTGCCAGCAGTTACACTACAGGGGGCCTCAACTATGGCTACACCTTC. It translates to CASSYTTGGLNYGYTF.

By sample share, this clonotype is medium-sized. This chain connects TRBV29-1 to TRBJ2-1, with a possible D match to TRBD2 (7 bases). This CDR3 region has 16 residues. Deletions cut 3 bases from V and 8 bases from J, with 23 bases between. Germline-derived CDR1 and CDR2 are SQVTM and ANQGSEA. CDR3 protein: CSVEDAGADGSDEQFF. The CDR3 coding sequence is TGCAGCGTTGAGGACGCGGGGGCCGATGGTTCAGATGAGCAGTTCTTC.

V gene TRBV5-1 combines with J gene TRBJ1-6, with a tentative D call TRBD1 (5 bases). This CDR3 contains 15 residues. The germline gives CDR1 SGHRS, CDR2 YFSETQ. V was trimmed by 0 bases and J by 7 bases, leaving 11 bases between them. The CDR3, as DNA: TGCGCCAGCAGCTTGGTAGGGGTTTACAATTCACCCCTCCACTTT. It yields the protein CASSLVGVYNSPLHF.

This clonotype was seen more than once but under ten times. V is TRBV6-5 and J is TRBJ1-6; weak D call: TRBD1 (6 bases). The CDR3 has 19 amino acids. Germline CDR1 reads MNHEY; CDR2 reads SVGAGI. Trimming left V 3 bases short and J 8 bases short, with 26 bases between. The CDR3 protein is CASSYGPNPTTGSDSPLHF. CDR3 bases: TGTGCCAGCAGTTATGGCCCCAATCCTACGACAGGTAGTGATTCACCCCTCCACTTT.